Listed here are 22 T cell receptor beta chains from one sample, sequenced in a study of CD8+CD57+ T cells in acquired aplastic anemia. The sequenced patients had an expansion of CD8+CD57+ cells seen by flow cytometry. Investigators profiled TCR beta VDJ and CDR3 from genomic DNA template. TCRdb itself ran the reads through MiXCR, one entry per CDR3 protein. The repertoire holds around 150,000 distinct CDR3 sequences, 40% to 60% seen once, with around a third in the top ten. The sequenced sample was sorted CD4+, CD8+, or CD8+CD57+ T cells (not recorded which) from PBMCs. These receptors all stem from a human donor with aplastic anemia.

CDR3 residues: CASSVMTGSYGYTF. CDR3 bases: TGTGCCAGCAGTGTTATGACAGGGTCTTATGGCTACACCTTC. The V call is TRBV25-1, the J call TRBJ1-2; TRBD1 agrees at 7 bases. CDR1 and CDR2 (germline): MGHDK, SYGVNS. Trimming took 4 bases from V and 5 from J; bases not matched to a gene: 7. The CDR3 loop spans 14 amino acids.

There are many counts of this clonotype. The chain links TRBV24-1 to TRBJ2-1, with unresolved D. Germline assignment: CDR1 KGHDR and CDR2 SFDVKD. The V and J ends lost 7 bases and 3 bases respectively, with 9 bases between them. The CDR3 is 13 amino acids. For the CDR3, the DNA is TGTGCCACCAGGGCGGAAAACTACAATGAGCAGTTCTTC. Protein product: CATRAENYNEQFF.

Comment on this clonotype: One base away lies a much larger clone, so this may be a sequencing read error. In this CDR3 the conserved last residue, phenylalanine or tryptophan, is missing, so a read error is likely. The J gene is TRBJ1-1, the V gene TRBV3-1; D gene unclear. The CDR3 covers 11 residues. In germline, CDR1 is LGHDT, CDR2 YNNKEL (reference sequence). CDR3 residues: CASSQNSEAFS. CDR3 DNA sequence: TGTGCCAGCAGCCAGAACTCTGAAGCTTTCTCT.

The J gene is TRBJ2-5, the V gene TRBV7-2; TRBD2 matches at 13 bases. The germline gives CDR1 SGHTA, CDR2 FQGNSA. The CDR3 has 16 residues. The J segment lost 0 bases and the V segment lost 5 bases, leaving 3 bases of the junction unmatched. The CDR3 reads CASSPGLAGHQETQYF. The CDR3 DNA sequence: TGTGCCAGCAGCCCGGGACTAGCGGGGCACCAAGAGACCCAGTACTTC.

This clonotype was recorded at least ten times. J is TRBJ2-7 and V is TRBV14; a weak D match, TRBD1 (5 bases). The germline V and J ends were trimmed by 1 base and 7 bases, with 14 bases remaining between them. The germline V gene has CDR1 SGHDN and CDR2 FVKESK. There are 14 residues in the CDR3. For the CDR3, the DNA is TGTGCCAGCAGCCAAGTACAGGTCTCGTGGGAGCAGTACTTC. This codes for CASSQVQVSWEQYF.

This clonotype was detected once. DNA for the CDR3: TGTGCCAGCAGCTTCGGGACAGAGGGGGACTATGGCTACACCTTC. Translated, it gives CASSFGTEGDYGYTF. This chain links TRBV7-6 with TRBJ1-2, with 7 bases aligning to TRBD1. With 3 bases clipped from V and 3 bases from J, the junction kept 7 bases outside the gene matches. CDR3 length: 15 amino acids. Germline V gives CDR1 SGHVS, CDR2 FNYEAQ.

DNA for the CDR3: TGTGCCAGCAGCTTAGCTTCGGGACTCAACACCGGGGAGCTGTTTTTT. Amino acids: CASSLASGLNTGELFF. The chain combines TRBV7-2 with TRBJ2-2, with D perhaps TRBD2 (6 bases). CDR1 and CDR2 (germline): SGHTA, FQGNSA. V lost 0 bases and J lost 2, with 10 bases in between. CDR3 length: 16 residues.

The CDR3 protein is CASSAGQGAIDTQYF. The CDR3 region has the DNA TGTGCCAGCAGCGCGGGACAGGGGGCAATAGATACGCAGTATTTT. V usage is TRBV11-1 and J usage is TRBJ2-3, with 12 bases fitting TRBD1. CDR1 and CDR2 (germline): SGHAT, FQDESV (reference sequence). The CDR3 spans 15 residues. Germline trimming cut 5 bases from V and 5 bases from J; bases unmatched to any gene: 5.

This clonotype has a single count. This CDR3 reads CSVGDSQYGYTF. DNA for the CDR3: TGCAGCGTGGGGGACAGCCAGTATGGCTACACCTTC. V gene TRBV29-1 combines with J gene TRBJ1-2, with TRBD1 matching over 7 bases. The V and J ends lost 6 bases and 5 bases, in that order; junction bases with no gene match: 6. CDR1 and CDR2 from the germline V gene are SQVTM and ANQGSEA. CDR3 length: 12 residues.

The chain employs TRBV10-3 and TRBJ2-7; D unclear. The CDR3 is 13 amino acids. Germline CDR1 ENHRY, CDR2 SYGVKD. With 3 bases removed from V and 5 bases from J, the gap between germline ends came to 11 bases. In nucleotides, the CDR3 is TGTGCCATCAGTGACCAGCGAAGCGACGAGCAGTACTTC. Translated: CAISDQRSDEQYF.

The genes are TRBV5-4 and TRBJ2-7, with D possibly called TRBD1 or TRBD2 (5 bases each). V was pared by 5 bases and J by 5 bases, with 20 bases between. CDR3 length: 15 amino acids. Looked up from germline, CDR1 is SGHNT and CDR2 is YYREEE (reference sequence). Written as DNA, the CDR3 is TGTGCCAGCAGAGGCCCGGGGACCCCGCCCGACGAGCAGTACTTC. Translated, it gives CASRGPGTPPDEQYF.

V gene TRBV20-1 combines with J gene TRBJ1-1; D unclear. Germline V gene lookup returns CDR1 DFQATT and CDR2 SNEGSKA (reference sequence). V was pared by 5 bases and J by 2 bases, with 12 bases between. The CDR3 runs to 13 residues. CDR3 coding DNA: TGCAGTGCTGCTCCTCCGGTTAACACTGAAGCTTTCTTT. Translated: CSAAPPVNTEAFF.

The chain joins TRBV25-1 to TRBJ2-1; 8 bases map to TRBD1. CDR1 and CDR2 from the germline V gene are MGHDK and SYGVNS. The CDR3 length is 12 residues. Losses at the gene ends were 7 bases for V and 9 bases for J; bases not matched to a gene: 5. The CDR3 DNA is TGTGCCAGCATTCCTGACAGGGGTGAGCAGTTCTTC. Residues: CASIPDRGEQFF.

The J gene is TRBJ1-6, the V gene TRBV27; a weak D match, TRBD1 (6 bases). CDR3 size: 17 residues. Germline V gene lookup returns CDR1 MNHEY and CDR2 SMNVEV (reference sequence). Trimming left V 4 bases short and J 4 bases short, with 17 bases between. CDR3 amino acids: CASSSSRTDLYNSPLHF. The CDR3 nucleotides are TGTGCCAGCAGTTCCTCCCGGACAGATTTATATAATTCACCCCTCCACTTT.

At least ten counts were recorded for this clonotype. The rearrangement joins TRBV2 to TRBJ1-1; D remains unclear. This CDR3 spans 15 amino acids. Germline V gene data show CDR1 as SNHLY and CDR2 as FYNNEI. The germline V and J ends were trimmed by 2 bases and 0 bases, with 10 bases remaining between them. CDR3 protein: CASSEPAIMNTEAFF. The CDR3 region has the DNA TGTGCCAGCAGTGAACCAGCCATCATGAACACTGAAGCTTTCTTT.

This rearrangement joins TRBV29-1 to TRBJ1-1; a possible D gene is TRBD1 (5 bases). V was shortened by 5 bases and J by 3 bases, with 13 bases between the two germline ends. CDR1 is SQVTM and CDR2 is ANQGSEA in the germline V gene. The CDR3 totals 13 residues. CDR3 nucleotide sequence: TGCAGCGTTAGAGGTGGGGGGGACACTGAAGCTTTCTTT. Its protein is CSVRGGGDTEAFF.

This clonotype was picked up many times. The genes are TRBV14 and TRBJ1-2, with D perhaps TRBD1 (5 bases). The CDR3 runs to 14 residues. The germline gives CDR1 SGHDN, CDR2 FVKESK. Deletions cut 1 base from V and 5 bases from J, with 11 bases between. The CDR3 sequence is CASSQVGGNYGYTF. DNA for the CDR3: TGTGCCAGCAGCCAAGTCGGGGGTAATTATGGCTACACCTTC.

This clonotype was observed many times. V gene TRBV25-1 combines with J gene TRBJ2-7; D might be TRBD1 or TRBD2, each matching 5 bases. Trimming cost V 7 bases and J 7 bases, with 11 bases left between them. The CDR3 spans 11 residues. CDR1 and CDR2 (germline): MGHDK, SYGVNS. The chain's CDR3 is CASITGGEQYF. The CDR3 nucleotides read TGTGCCAGCATCACTGGGGGTGAGCAGTACTTC.

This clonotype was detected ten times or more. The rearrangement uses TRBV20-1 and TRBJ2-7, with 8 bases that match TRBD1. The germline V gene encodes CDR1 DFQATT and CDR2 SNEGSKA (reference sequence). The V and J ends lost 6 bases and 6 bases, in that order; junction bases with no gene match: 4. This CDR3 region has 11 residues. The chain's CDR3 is CSAATGGEQYF. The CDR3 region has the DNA TGCAGTGCAGCTACAGGGGGCGAGCAGTACTTC.

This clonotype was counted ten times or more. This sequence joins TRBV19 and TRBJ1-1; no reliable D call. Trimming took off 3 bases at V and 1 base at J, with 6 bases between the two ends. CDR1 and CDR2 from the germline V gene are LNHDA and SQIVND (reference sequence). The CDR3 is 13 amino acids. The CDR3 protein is CASSIFKNTEAFF. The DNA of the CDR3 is TGTGCCAGTAGTATTTTCAAGAACACTGAAGCTTTCTTT.

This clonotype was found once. CDR3: CASSAGGGGDEQFF. The CDR3 nucleotides read TGTGCCAGCAGTGCCGGCGGGGGGGGCGATGAGCAGTTCTTC. The chain recombines TRBV6-1 with TRBJ2-1, with 9 nucleotides matching TRBD2. The germline V gene has CDR1 MNHNS and CDR2 SASEGT. J lost 8 bases, V lost 4 bases, and 6 bases had no gene match. The CDR3 totals 14 residues.

CDR3 region: CANRDWTGGHEQFF. CDR3 nucleotide sequence: TGTGCCAACAGGGACTGGACAGGGGGACATGAGCAGTTCTTC. V usage is TRBV10-3 and J usage is TRBJ2-1; 10 positions match TRBD1. The J segment lost 8 bases and the V segment lost 10 bases, leaving 11 bases of the junction unmatched. Germline CDR1 and CDR2: ENHRY and SYGVKD. The CDR3 consists of 14 residues.